This TCR beta chain was recorded in a study of T cell responses to AZD1222 COVID-19 vaccine. Study-wide points: Dominant CD4 TCR responses targeted spike regions 160-218 and 743-854. The peak T cell response came first, and repertoires were sampled only after it. Only a handful of individuals given AZD1222 were seropositive at baseline.

TCRdb keeps only in-frame clones here, not all; method: immunoSEQ multiplex PCR. This table holds approximately 80,000 clones, around 90% found once. Germline V gives CDR1 MNHEY, CDR2 SVGAGI. The CDR3 extends over 13 amino acids. Trimming removed 1 base at V and 2 bases at J, with 5 bases between. With respect to this clone: What it recognizes is unknown.

The chain combines TRBV6-5 with TRBJ2-5; unclear D gene. Sample: peripheral blood, taken on day 0 of AZD1222 vaccination. This receptor was obtained from an adult in good health. The CDR3 DNA is TGTGCCAGCAGTTACTATCCGCAAGAGACCCAGTACTTC. Translated: CASSYYPQETQYF.